A selection of T cell receptor beta chains follows, all from one sample in a study of Tregs in tolerant kidney transplant recipients. Clones were sequenced by immunoSEQ multiplex PCR, and TCRdb holds only the in-frame ones, with some missing. In the table there are tens of thousands of clones, approximately 93% of which are singletons. Sample: CD4+ T cells from blood (PBMCs), taken 12 months after the transplant. These receptors were collected from a human patient who received a combined kidney and bone marrow transplant. A subset of T cells may come from the graft donor. Each CDR3 is given with its conserved first and last residue. D genes are given only for firm matches. Some rows mark clone size as missing; the rest say once, few, many or name a class of expanded clone.

cdr3_aa: CASSRTSGAIVETQYF; cdr3_nt: TGTGCCAGCAGCAGGACTAGCGGGGCGATAGTAGAGACCCAGTACTTC; cdr3_length: 16; v_call: TRBV11-2; clone_size: .; j_call: TRBJ2-5; d_call: TRBD2
cdr3_aa: CASSKGQTGQAFF; cdr3_nt: TGTGCCAGCAGCAAAGGACAGACAGGACAAGCTTTCTTT; cdr3_length: 13; v_call: TRBV21-1; clone_size: .; j_call: TRBJ1-1; d_call: .
cdr3_aa: CASSGGRWTGPYEQYF; cdr3_nt: TGTGCCAGTAGTGGGGGTAGGTGGACAGGTCCCTACGAGCAGTACTTC; cdr3_length: 16; v_call: TRBV19; clone_size: .; j_call: TRBJ2-7; d_call: TRBD1
cdr3_aa: CASSQEGDSTYEQYF; cdr3_nt: TGCGCCAGCAGCCAAGAAGGGGACTCAACCTACGAGCAGTACTTC; cdr3_length: 15; v_call: TRBV4-3; clone_size: once; j_call: TRBJ2-7; d_call: .
cdr3_aa: CATRRDRESYEQYF; cdr3_nt: TGTGCCACCCGCCGGGACAGGGAATCCTACGAGCAGTACTTC; cdr3_length: 14; v_call: TRBV6-4; clone_size: few; j_call: TRBJ2-7; d_call: TRBD1
cdr3_aa: CASSQKRGGTEAFF; cdr3_nt: TGTGCCAGCAGCCAGAAAAGGGGTGGCACTGAAGCTTTCTTT; cdr3_length: 14; v_call: TRBV5-8; clone_size: .; j_call: TRBJ1-1; d_call: .
cdr3_aa: CASLPELMTGFNEQFF; cdr3_nt: TGTGCCAGCTTACCCGAACTTATGACAGGGTTCAATGAGCAGTTCTTC; cdr3_length: 16; v_call: TRBV7-2; clone_size: .; j_call: TRBJ2-1; d_call: TRBD1
cdr3_aa: CASSPTPRDTQYF; cdr3_nt: TGTGCCAGCTCTCCAACCCCGCGGGATACGCAGTATTTT; cdr3_length: 13; v_call: TRBV18; clone_size: once; j_call: TRBJ2-3; d_call: .
cdr3_aa: CASSFVPGLVQETQYF; cdr3_nt: TGTGCCAGCAGCTTCGTCCCGGGACTAGTTCAAGAGACCCAGTACTTC; cdr3_length: 16; v_call: TRBV11-2; clone_size: .; j_call: TRBJ2-5; d_call: TRBD2
cdr3_aa: CASSSQPGDRTYTDTQYF; cdr3_nt: TGTGCCAGCTCAAGCCAACCGGGGGACAGAACTTACACAGATACGCAGTATTTT; cdr3_length: 18; v_call: TRBV18; clone_size: few; j_call: TRBJ2-3; d_call: .
cdr3_aa: CASSRGGGGTQYF; cdr3_nt: TGTGCCAGCAGCCGGGGGGGCGGAGGGACCCAGTACTTC; cdr3_length: 13; v_call: TRBV11-2; clone_size: .; j_call: TRBJ2-5; d_call: TRBD2
cdr3_aa: CASSETWTSGQETQYF; cdr3_nt: TGTGCCAGCAGTGAAACCTGGACTAGCGGCCAAGAGACCCAGTACTTC; cdr3_length: 16; v_call: TRBV2; clone_size: .; j_call: TRBJ2-5; d_call: TRBD2
cdr3_aa: CASSLGTGNSYEQYF; cdr3_nt: TGTGCCAGCAGCTTAGGGACAGGTAACTCCTACGAGCAGTACTTC; cdr3_length: 15; v_call: TRBV7-7; clone_size: .; j_call: TRBJ2-7; d_call: TRBD1
cdr3_aa: CASSYRTGGLAGTYEQYF; cdr3_nt: TGTGCCAGCAGCTACCGGACAGGAGGACTAGCGGGAACATACGAGCAGTACTTC; cdr3_length: 18; v_call: TRBV11-3; clone_size: .; j_call: TRBJ2-7; d_call: TRBD2
cdr3_aa: CASSPLAGVGYNEQFF; cdr3_nt: TGTGCCAGCTCACCACTAGCGGGAGTTGGATACAATGAGCAGTTCTTC; cdr3_length: 16; v_call: TRBV18; clone_size: .; j_call: TRBJ2-1; d_call: TRBD2
cdr3_aa: CASSPETGAGKGYTF; cdr3_nt: TGTGCCAGCTCACCAGAGACAGGGGCGGGAAAGGGCTACACCTTC; cdr3_length: 15; v_call: TRBV18; clone_size: once; j_call: TRBJ1-2; d_call: TRBD1
cdr3_aa: CASSPLAGGPFEQYF; cdr3_nt: TGTGCCAGCTCACCGCTAGCGGGAGGGCCTTTCGAGCAGTACTTC; cdr3_length: 15; v_call: TRBV18; clone_size: .; j_call: TRBJ2-7; d_call: TRBD2
cdr3_aa: CASRSGREASEQYF; cdr3_nt: TGTGCCAGCCGATCCGGGCGGGAGGCCTCGGAGCAGTACTTC; cdr3_length: 14; v_call: TRBV19; clone_size: .; j_call: TRBJ2-7; d_call: TRBD2
cdr3_aa: CASSPTDRVVEQYF; cdr3_nt: TGTGCCAGCAGCCCAACGGACAGGGTAGTCGAGCAGTACTTC; cdr3_length: 14; v_call: TRBV7-8; clone_size: .; j_call: TRBJ2-7; d_call: TRBD1
cdr3_aa: CAWRDRGKYEQYF; cdr3_nt: TGTGCCTGGAGGGACAGGGGGAAGTACGAGCAGTACTTC; cdr3_length: 13; v_call: TRBV30; clone_size: .; j_call: TRBJ2-7; d_call: TRBD1
cdr3_aa: CAISDGTSGSYTQYF; cdr3_nt: TGTGCCATCAGTGATGGGACTAGCGGGAGTTATACGCAGTATTTT; cdr3_length: 15; v_call: TRBV10-3; clone_size: .; j_call: TRBJ2-3; d_call: TRBD2
cdr3_aa: CASSSVDEQFF; cdr3_nt: TGTGCCAGTAGCTCGGTAGATGAGCAGTTCTTC; cdr3_length: 11; v_call: TRBV19; clone_size: .; j_call: TRBJ2-1; d_call: .
cdr3_aa: CASSSGQGAPYEQYF; cdr3_nt: TGCGCCAGCAGCTCCGGACAGGGGGCACCCTACGAGCAGTACTTC; cdr3_length: 15; v_call: TRBV5-1; clone_size: .; j_call: TRBJ2-7; d_call: TRBD1
cdr3_aa: CAIRLQDRNTEAFF; cdr3_nt: TGTGCCATCAGGCTTCAGGACAGGAACACTGAAGCTTTCTTT; cdr3_length: 14; v_call: TRBV10-3; clone_size: .; j_call: TRBJ1-1; d_call: .
cdr3_aa: CASSPRTGPTYEQYF; cdr3_nt: TGTGCCAGCAGCCCTCGGACAGGGCCGACCTACGAGCAGTACTTC; cdr3_length: 15; v_call: TRBV7-3; clone_size: .; j_call: TRBJ2-7; d_call: TRBD1
cdr3_aa: CASSFWGTYGYTF; cdr3_nt: TGTGCCAGCAGTTTTTGGGGGACTTATGGCTACACCTTC; cdr3_length: 13; v_call: TRBV28; clone_size: .; j_call: TRBJ1-2; d_call: .
cdr3_aa: CASSHGVGTALYGYTF; cdr3_nt: TGCGCCAGCAGCCACGGGGTTGGGACAGCCCTCTATGGCTACACCTTC; cdr3_length: 16; v_call: TRBV5-1; clone_size: .; j_call: TRBJ1-2; d_call: TRBD1
cdr3_aa: CASSLGLLAGGHPYEQYF; cdr3_nt: TGTGCCAGCAGCTTAGGGCTCCTAGCGGGGGGACACCCCTACGAGCAGTACTTC; cdr3_length: 18; v_call: TRBV7-8; clone_size: .; j_call: TRBJ2-7; d_call: TRBD2
cdr3_aa: CASSYTGGGQPQHF; cdr3_nt: TGTGCCAGCAGCTATACAGGGGGAGGACAGCCCCAGCATTTT; cdr3_length: 14; v_call: TRBV9; clone_size: .; j_call: TRBJ1-5; d_call: TRBD1
cdr3_aa: CASSLQGAENTEAFF; cdr3_nt: TGTGCCAGCAGCCTTCAGGGGGCAGAGAACACTGAAGCTTTCTTT; cdr3_length: 15; v_call: TRBV11-3; clone_size: .; j_call: TRBJ1-1; d_call: TRBD1
cdr3_aa: CASSRGTEGTDTQYF; cdr3_nt: TGTGCCAGCAGTAGAGGGACAGAGGGCACAGATACGCAGTATTTT; cdr3_length: 15; v_call: TRBV6-5; clone_size: once; j_call: TRBJ2-3; d_call: TRBD1
cdr3_aa: CASSATGGSTEAFF; cdr3_nt: TGTGCCAGCAGTGCCACAGGGGGCTCTACTGAAGCTTTCTTT; cdr3_length: 14; v_call: TRBV6-1; clone_size: .; j_call: TRBJ1-1; d_call: TRBD1
cdr3_aa: CASRQDRASYEQYF; cdr3_nt: TGTGCCAGCAGGCAAGACAGGGCTAGCTACGAGCAGTACTTC; cdr3_length: 14; v_call: TRBV6-5; clone_size: .; j_call: TRBJ2-7; d_call: TRBD1
cdr3_aa: CASSLVNAANYGYTF; cdr3_nt: TGTGCCAGCAGCTTAGTCAACGCAGCTAACTATGGCTACACCTTC; cdr3_length: 15; v_call: TRBV7-8; clone_size: .; j_call: TRBJ1-2; d_call: .
cdr3_aa: CASSLRGNSPLHF; cdr3_nt: TGTGCCAGCAGCCTTCGGGGGAATTCACCCCTCCACTTT; cdr3_length: 13; v_call: TRBV9; clone_size: .; j_call: TRBJ1-6; d_call: .
cdr3_aa: CASSKLTTSSYNEQFF; cdr3_nt: TGTGCCAGTAGTAAACTTACTACGAGCTCCTACAATGAGCAGTTCTTC; cdr3_length: 16; v_call: TRBV19; clone_size: .; j_call: TRBJ2-1; d_call: .
cdr3_aa: CASSFSGTGAHEQYF; cdr3_nt: TGTGCCAGCAGCTTTTCTGGGACAGGGGCTCACGAGCAGTACTTC; cdr3_length: 15; v_call: TRBV5-4; clone_size: .; j_call: TRBJ2-7; d_call: TRBD1
cdr3_aa: CASSLGGLAAYEQYF; cdr3_nt: TGTGCCAGCAGCTTAGGGGGACTAGCGGCCTACGAGCAGTACTTC; cdr3_length: 15; v_call: TRBV11-2; clone_size: .; j_call: TRBJ2-7; d_call: TRBD2
cdr3_aa: CASSSVKGYNEQFF; cdr3_nt: TGTGCCAGCAGTTCAGTAAAGGGGTACAATGAGCAGTTCTTC; cdr3_length: 14; v_call: TRBV27; clone_size: .; j_call: TRBJ2-1; d_call: .
cdr3_aa: CASRSEADTQYF; cdr3_nt: TGTGCCAGCAGATCCGAGGCAGATACGCAGTATTTT; cdr3_length: 12; v_call: TRBV6-5; clone_size: .; j_call: TRBJ2-3; d_call: .
cdr3_aa: CATHGTGQETQYF; cdr3_nt: TGTGCCACTCACGGGACAGGCCAAGAGACCCAGTACTTC; cdr3_length: 13; v_call: TRBV10-3; clone_size: .; j_call: TRBJ2-5; d_call: TRBD1
cdr3_aa: CASSPPGQGQETQYF; cdr3_nt: TGCGCCAGCAGCCCGCCGGGACAGGGACAAGAGACCCAGTACTTC; cdr3_length: 15; v_call: TRBV4-1; clone_size: .; j_call: TRBJ2-5; d_call: TRBD1
cdr3_aa: CASSRRWDSHLNTEAFF; cdr3_nt: TGTGCCAGCAGTCGTCGGTGGGACAGTCATTTGAACACTGAAGCTTTCTTT; cdr3_length: 17; v_call: TRBV28; clone_size: .; j_call: TRBJ1-1; d_call: TRBD1
cdr3_aa: CASTPRWWGPYEQYF; cdr3_nt: TGTGCCAGCACCCCGAGGTGGTGGGGGCCATACGAGCAGTACTTC; cdr3_length: 15; v_call: TRBV6-6; clone_size: .; j_call: TRBJ2-7; d_call: .
cdr3_aa: CAWWTASVSGNTIYF; cdr3_nt: TGTGCCTGGTGGACAGCGTCTGTCTCTGGAAACACCATATATTTT; cdr3_length: 15; v_call: TRBV30; clone_size: .; j_call: TRBJ1-3; d_call: .
cdr3_aa: CASSPQTGGYEQYF; cdr3_nt: TGTGCCAGCTCACCACAAACAGGGGGCTACGAGCAGTACTTC; cdr3_length: 14; v_call: TRBV18; clone_size: .; j_call: TRBJ2-7; d_call: TRBD1
cdr3_aa: CASSSGLAGVGTGELFF; cdr3_nt: TGCGCCAGCAGCTCGGGACTAGCGGGAGTAGGGACCGGGGAGCTGTTTTTT; cdr3_length: 17; v_call: TRBV5-1; clone_size: .; j_call: TRBJ2-2; d_call: TRBD2
cdr3_aa: CASSRIGLAGRTEPTTGELFF; cdr3_nt: TGCGCCAGCAGCCGGATTGGACTAGCGGGACGTACCGAACCGACCACCGGGGAGCTGTTTTTT; cdr3_length: 21; v_call: TRBV4-1; clone_size: .; j_call: TRBJ2-2; d_call: TRBD2
cdr3_aa: CASSSHGPNQPQHF; cdr3_nt: TGTGCCAGCAGCTCCCATGGGCCCAATCAGCCCCAGCATTTT; cdr3_length: 14; v_call: TRBV27; clone_size: .; j_call: TRBJ1-5; d_call: .
cdr3_aa: CASSFAGQLNGELFF; cdr3_nt: TGTGCCAGCAGTTTTGCGGGCCAGCTGAACGGGGAGCTGTTTTTT; cdr3_length: 15; v_call: TRBV28; clone_size: once; j_call: TRBJ2-2; d_call: .
cdr3_aa: CASSTQGAGSTEAFF; cdr3_nt: TGTGCCAGCAGCACCCAGGGGGCGGGGAGCACTGAAGCTTTCTTT; cdr3_length: 15; v_call: TRBV13; clone_size: .; j_call: TRBJ1-1; d_call: TRBD1
cdr3_aa: CAIKNGTVNTEAFF; cdr3_nt: TGTGCCATCAAGAATGGGACTGTGAACACTGAAGCTTTCTTT; cdr3_length: 14; v_call: TRBV10-3; clone_size: .; j_call: TRBJ1-1; d_call: .
cdr3_aa: CASSQNLAGEGEQYF; cdr3_nt: TGCGCCAGCAGCCAAAACCTAGCGGGAGAAGGCGAGCAGTACTTC; cdr3_length: 15; v_call: TRBV4-1; clone_size: .; j_call: TRBJ2-7; d_call: TRBD2
cdr3_aa: CASSVGAGAGGLYEQYF; cdr3_nt: TGTGCCAGCAGCGTAGGAGCGGGGGCGGGGGGGCTCTACGAGCAGTACTTC; cdr3_length: 17; v_call: TRBV9; clone_size: .; j_call: TRBJ2-7; d_call: TRBD2
cdr3_aa: CASTPRAWSSNQPQHF; cdr3_nt: TGTGCCAGTACCCCGAGGGCTTGGTCCAGCAATCAGCCCCAGCATTTT; cdr3_length: 16; v_call: TRBV19; clone_size: .; j_call: TRBJ1-5; d_call: .
cdr3_aa: CASSPTNGASAEQFF; cdr3_nt: TGTGCCAGCAGCCCGACCAATGGGGCCAGTGCTGAGCAGTTCTTC; cdr3_length: 15; v_call: TRBV11-2; clone_size: .; j_call: TRBJ2-1; d_call: .
cdr3_aa: CASTAGGPGEQYF; cdr3_nt: TGTGCCAGCACCGCGGGAGGGCCGGGCGAGCAGTACTTC; cdr3_length: 13; v_call: TRBV11-2; clone_size: .; j_call: TRBJ2-7; d_call: TRBD2
cdr3_aa: CASSEFSSGNTIYF; cdr3_nt: TGTGCCAGCAGTGAATTCTCCTCCGGAAACACCATATATTTT; cdr3_length: 14; v_call: TRBV25-1; clone_size: once; j_call: TRBJ1-3; d_call: .
cdr3_aa: CASSPRRLAGGPKSVNEQFF; cdr3_nt: TGTGCCAGCAGCCCCCGGCGACTAGCGGGAGGGCCGAAGTCCGTAAATGAGCAGTTCTTC; cdr3_length: 20; v_call: TRBV7-8; clone_size: .; j_call: TRBJ2-1; d_call: TRBD2